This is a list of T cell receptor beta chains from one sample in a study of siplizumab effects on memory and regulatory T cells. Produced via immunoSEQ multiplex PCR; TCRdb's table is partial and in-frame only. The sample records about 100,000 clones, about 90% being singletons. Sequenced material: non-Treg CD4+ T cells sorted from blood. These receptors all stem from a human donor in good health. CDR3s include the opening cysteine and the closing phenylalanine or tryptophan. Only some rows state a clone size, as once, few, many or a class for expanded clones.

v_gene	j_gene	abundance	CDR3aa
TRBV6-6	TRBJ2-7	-	CASSYGTSYEQYF
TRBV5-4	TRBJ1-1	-	CASSQVTANGNTEAFF
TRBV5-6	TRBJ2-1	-	CASSLGGPSGRYVNEQFF
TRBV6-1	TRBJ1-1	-	CASSELGGGMNTEAFF
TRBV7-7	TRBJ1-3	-	CASSLAAGEGNTIYF
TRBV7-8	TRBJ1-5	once	CASSVWSRGSNQPQHF
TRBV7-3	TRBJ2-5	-	CASSPRVRETQYF
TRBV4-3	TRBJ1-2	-	CASSQDVPWGDSYGYTF
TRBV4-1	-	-	CASSPPGVDEQYF
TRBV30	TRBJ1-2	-	CAWSRTDEAYGYTF
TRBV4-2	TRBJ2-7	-	CASSQETGGFYEQYF